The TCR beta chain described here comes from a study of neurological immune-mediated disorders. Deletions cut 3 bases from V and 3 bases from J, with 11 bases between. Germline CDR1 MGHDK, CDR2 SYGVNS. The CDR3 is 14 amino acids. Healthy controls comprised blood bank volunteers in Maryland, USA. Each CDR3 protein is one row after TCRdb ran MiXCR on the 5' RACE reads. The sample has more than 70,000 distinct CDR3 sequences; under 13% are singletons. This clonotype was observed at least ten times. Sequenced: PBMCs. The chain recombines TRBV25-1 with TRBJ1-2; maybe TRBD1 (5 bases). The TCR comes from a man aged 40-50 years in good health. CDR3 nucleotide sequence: TGTGCCAGCAGTGACGCGGGACGCTACTATGGCTACACCTTC. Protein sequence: CASSDAGRYYGYTF.